These T cell receptor beta chains were read from a single sample in a study of T cell changes during pregnancy in multiple sclerosis. Produced via immunoSEQ multiplex PCR; TCRdb's table is partial and in-frame only. The sample records 70,000 or so clones, 91% being singletons. The sample consisted of peripheral blood, taken in the third trimester of pregnancy. The receptors derive from a female donor in good health, enrolled as a control in a pregnancy study. CDR3s include the opening cysteine and the closing phenylalanine or tryptophan. D genes are given only for firm matches. Expanded clones get a size class; other rows say once, few or many, or leave the size out.

clone_size	v_call	d_call	j_call	cdr3_aa	cdr3_nt
NA	TRBV7-9	TRBD2	TRBJ2-3	CASSLKWEGDTQYF	TGTGCCAGCAGCTTAAAGTGGGAGGGGGATACGCAGTATTTT
NA	TRBV6-5	NA	TRBJ1-3	CATQSSGNTIYF	TGTGCCACACAGAGCTCTGGAAACACCATATATTTT
NA	TRBV4-1	NA	TRBJ2-1	CASSQDVAELYNEQFF	TGCGCCAGCAGCCAAGACGTAGCGGAGCTTTACAATGAGCAGTTCTTC
NA	TRBV6-5	NA	TRBJ2-3	CASSRTEGTDTQYF	TGTGCCAGCAGCCGGACAGAGGGCACAGATACGCAGTATTTT
NA	TRBV7-9	TRBD2	TRBJ2-1	CASSKGLAGLYNEQFF	TGTGCCAGCAGCAAGGGACTAGCGGGGCTATACAATGAGCAGTTCTTC
once	TRBV27	NA	TRBJ1-2	CASSLRQPANYGYTF	TGTGCCAGCAGTCTCCGACAGCCGGCTAACTATGGCTACACCTTC
NA	TRBV6-5	NA	TRBJ1-6	CASRPPGTPGAPLHF	TGTGCCAGCAGGCCGCCCGGGACCCCAGGGGCACCCCTCCACTTT
NA	TRBV10-3	TRBD2	TRBJ2-1	CAISESGRTSGNEQFF	TGTGCCATCAGTGAGTCAGGGCGGACTAGTGGGAATGAGCAGTTCTTC
NA	TRBV6-5	NA	TRBJ1-2	CASGRGRASNSGYTF	TGTGCCAGCGGCCGCGGCAGGGCGAGTAACAGTGGCTACACCTTC
NA	TRBV7-2	TRBD2	TRBJ2-2	CASSISGRANTGELFF	TGTGCCAGCAGCATTAGCGGGAGGGCCAACACCGGGGAGCTGTTTTTT
NA	TRBV5-1	NA	TRBJ2-3	CASSHGRTTAPDTQYF	TGCGCCAGCAGTCATGGGCGTACGACGGCGCCAGATACGCAGTATTTT
NA	TRBV7-2	TRBD1	TRBJ1-6	CASSLGQGYSPLHF	TGTGCCAGCAGCCTGGGACAGGGGTATTCACCCCTCCACTTT
NA	TRBV2	NA	TRBJ2-7	CASSEGGWTESYEQYF	TGTGCCAGCAGTGAAGGGGGCTGGACAGAGTCCTACGAGCAGTACTTC
NA	TRBV19	NA	TRBJ1-1	CASSIRELNTEAFF	TGTGCCAGTAGTATTAGGGAGTTGAACACTGAAGCTTTCTTT
NA	TRBV7-9	TRBD2	TRBJ2-1	CASSSRSLGGRAADPQFF	TGTGCCAGCAGCTCCCGTTCGCTTGGCGGGAGGGCCGCTGACCCCCAGTTCTTC
NA	TRBV7-2	NA	TRBJ1-5	CASSFPGGNQPQHF	TGTGCCAGCAGCTTCCCGGGGGGCAATCAGCCCCAGCATTTT
NA	TRBV5-1	NA	TRBJ2-5	CASSFRQRDQETQYF	TGCGCCAGCAGCTTCAGACAGCGAGACCAAGAGACCCAGTACTTC
NA	TRBV6-1	NA	TRBJ1-6	CASVNRANSPLHF	TGTGCCAGCGTAAACAGGGCAAATTCACCCCTCCACTTT
NA	TRBV6-1	TRBD2	TRBJ2-7	CASSEETSGSHEQYF	TGTGCCAGCAGTGAAGAGACTAGCGGGAGCCACGAGCAGTACTTC
NA	TRBV11-2	NA	TRBJ1-4	CASSFRVTATNEKLFF	TGTGCCAGCAGCTTCCGGGTGACAGCAACTAATGAAAAACTGTTTTTT
NA	TRBV9	NA	TRBJ1-1	CASSARVVGTEAFF	TGTGCCAGCAGCGCCAGGGTGGTTGGGACTGAAGCTTTCTTT
NA	TRBV2	NA	TRBJ2-2	CASKDTVNTGELFF	TGTGCCAGCAAGGACACCGTTAACACCGGGGAGCTGTTTTTT
NA	TRBV19	NA	TRBJ1-2	CASTREGYGYTF	TGTGCCAGCACGAGGGAAGGCTATGGCTACACCTTC
NA	TRBV6-1	TRBD1	TRBJ1-2	CASSEVRTGDYGYTF	TGTGCCAGCAGTGAAGTTCGAACAGGGGACTATGGCTACACCTTC
NA	TRBV19	TRBD1	TRBJ2-7	CASSITGDGYEQYF	TGTGCCAGTAGCATTACAGGGGACGGCTACGAGCAGTACTTC
few	TRBV6-5	NA	TRBJ1-1	CASSRDQVRVEAFF	TGTGCCAGCAGTCGTGACCAGGTGCGGGTTGAAGCTTTCTTT
few	TRBV21-1	NA	TRBJ1-2	CASSKARTGYGYTF	TGTGCCAGCAGCAAAGCGAGGACGGGATATGGCTACACCTTC
once	TRBV6-5	TRBD1	TRBJ2-7	CASSTRTGGVYEQYF	TGTGCCAGCAGTACCCGGACAGGGGGGGTCTACGAGCAGTACTTC
NA	TRBV15	NA	TRBJ1-5	CATSRESEPQHF	TGTGCCACCAGCAGAGAGTCGGAGCCCCAGCATTTT
few	TRBV25-1	NA	TRBJ1-1	CASSPGHLNTEAFF	TGTGCCAGCAGCCCAGGACACCTGAACACTGAAGCTTTCTTT
NA	TRBV11-2	TRBD2	TRBJ2-1	CASSLVGGYNEQFF	TGTGCCAGCAGCTTAGTGGGAGGGTACAATGAGCAGTTCTTC
NA	TRBV4-1	NA	TRBJ1-2	CASSQEEVSPVTF	TGCGCCAGCAGCCAAGAAGAGGTTTCCCCGGTAACCTTC
NA	TRBV4-1	NA	TRBJ2-5	CASSQVPGPETQYF	TGCGCCAGCAGCCAAGTTCCGGGTCCGGAGACCCAGTACTTC
NA	TRBV11-3	NA	TRBJ2-2	CASKGDTGTGELFF	TGTGCCAGCAAAGGTGACACAGGTACCGGGGAGCTGTTTTTT
NA	TRBV29-1	NA	TRBJ1-1	CSVALQGTEAFF	TGCAGCGTCGCCCTACAGGGCACTGAAGCTTTCTTT
NA	TRBV25-1	NA	TRBJ1-1	CASSESGRRGTEAFF	TGTGCCAGCAGTGAGTCGGGCAGGAGAGGGACTGAAGCTTTCTTT
NA	TRBV21-1	NA	TRBJ1-2	CASSKIRCLFVLGTGRGLYGYTF	TGTGCCAGCAGCAAAATCCGGTGTCTGTTTGTTTTGGGCACAGGGAGGGGCCTCTATGGCTACACCTTC
few	TRBV10-3	NA	TRBJ2-1	CAIRSPLGGEQFF	TGTGCCATCAGGAGCCCCCTGGGGGGTGAGCAGTTCTTC
NA	TRBV27	NA	TRBJ1-5	CASSPGGGTPPNQPQHF	TGTGCCAGCAGCCCGGGTGGAGGGACCCCACCTAATCAGCCCCAGCATTTT
NA	TRBV6-6	TRBD2	TRBJ2-5	CASSYSSGGTQYF	TGTGCCAGCAGTTACTCTAGCGGGGGGACCCAGTACTTC
NA	TRBV7-9	NA	TRBJ2-2	CASSLYRFRTEGLAGELFF	TGTGCCAGCAGCTTATATCGATTTAGAACAGAGGGATTGGCCGGGGAGCTGTTTTTT
NA	TRBV5-1	TRBD2	TRBJ2-1	CASSLGRLAGGSTIYNEQFF	TGCGCCAGCAGCTTGGGCCGCTTGGCGGGGGGGTCCACTATTTACAATGAGCAGTTCTTC
NA	TRBV28	TRBD1	TRBJ2-6	CASSSGQVFSETF	TGTGCCAGCAGTTCAGGACAGGTTTTCTCCGAAACTTTC
NA	TRBV7-6	TRBD1	TRBJ1-4	CASSLYSGTGKEKLFF	TGTGCCAGCAGCTTGTACTCCGGGACAGGGAAGGAAAAACTGTTTTTT
once	TRBV2	NA	TRBJ1-2	CASSDSSANYGYTF	TGTGCCAGCAGTGATTCGTCGGCTAACTATGGCTACACCTTC
NA	TRBV4-2	TRBD1	TRBJ1-4	CASSQETGAGEKLFF	TGTGCCAGCAGCCAAGAAACAGGGGCGGGTGAAAAACTGTTTTTT
once	TRBV27	NA	TRBJ1-1	CASSPNRAPNANTEAFF	TGTGCCAGCAGTCCAAACAGGGCCCCGAACGCGAACACTGAAGCTTTCTTT
NA	TRBV19	NA	TRBJ1-2	CASRSQADSYTF	TGTGCCAGTAGATCACAGGCGGATAGCTACACCTTC
NA	TRBV21-1	NA	TRBJ1-5	CASSIGQGRNQPQHF	TGTGCCAGCAGCATCGGACAGGGGAGGAATCAGCCCCAGCATTTT
NA	TRBV29-1	NA	TRBJ1-1	CSVEDRGGNTEAFF	TGCAGCGTTGAAGACAGAGGAGGAAACACTGAAGCTTTCTTT
NA	TRBV5-1	TRBD2	TRBJ2-1	CASSSGTSGTNEQFF	TGCGCCAGCAGCTCCGGGACTAGCGGGACTAATGAGCAGTTCTTC
NA	TRBV6-6	NA	TRBJ1-2	CASSSPRELYGYTF	TGTGCCAGCAGTTCCCCGAGGGAGCTCTATGGCTACACCTTC
once	TRBV27	TRBD1	TRBJ1-2	CASSWQGANGYTF	TGTGCCAGCAGTTGGCAGGGGGCTAACGGCTACACCTTC
NA	TRBV11-2	NA	TRBJ1-4	CASRQRGGGITNNEKLFF	TGTGCCAGCAGACAACGAGGGGGAGGGATTACAAACAATGAAAAACTGTTTTTT